The sequence of this T cell receptor (beta chain) was determined in a study of chemoradiotherapy in HPV16-positive cancers. The CDR3 is 14 amino acids. CDR1 and CDR2 from the germline V gene are SNHLY and FYNNEI. The table came from immunoSEQ multiplex PCR; TCRdb's copy has only in-frame clones and leaves some out. This sample yields around 6,000 clones, of which around 91% are seen a single time; 7% to 9% belongs to the top ten. This clone was seen a single time. Germline is not matched at one junction end, which may reflect a read error. The receptor was isolated from a human donor with HPV-associated anogenital cancer. The material sequenced was tumor tissue, taken from a patient who underwent chemoradiotherapy. The chain recombines TRBV2 with TRBJ1-5, with TRBD1 matching 7 bases. The CDR3 loop reads CASSGDSQNPPQHF. The CDR3 coding sequence is TGTGCCAGCAGTGGGGACAGTCAAAATCCGCCCCAGCATTTT.